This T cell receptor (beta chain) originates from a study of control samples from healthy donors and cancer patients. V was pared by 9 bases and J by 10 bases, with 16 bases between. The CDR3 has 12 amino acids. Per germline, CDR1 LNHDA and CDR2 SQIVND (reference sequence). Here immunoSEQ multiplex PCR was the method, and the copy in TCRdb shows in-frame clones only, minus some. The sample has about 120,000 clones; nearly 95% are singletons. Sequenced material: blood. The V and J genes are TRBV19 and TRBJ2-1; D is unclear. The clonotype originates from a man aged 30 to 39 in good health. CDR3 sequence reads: CASPAQLGEQFF. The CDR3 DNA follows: TGTGCCAGCCCTGCCCAGCTCGGGGAGCAGTTCTTC.